The sequence of this T cell receptor beta chain was determined in a study of T cell responses to AZD1222 COVID-19 vaccine. General study results and limits: Spike was spanned by vaccine-associated CD4 TCRs, with dominance at 160-218 and 743-854.

Assay: immunoSEQ multiplex PCR; the TCRdb copy retains only in-frame clones and omits some. The sample has around 150,000 clones; about nine tenths are singletons. The CDR3 runs 18 residues. Per germline, CDR1 SGHRS and CDR2 YFSETQ. V lost 4 bases to trimming and J lost 3 bases; unmatched junction nucleotides: 17. Turning to this clone: No antigen is known for it.

The source material was peripheral blood, sampled 28 days after the second AZD1222 dose. This chain uses TRBV5-1 with TRBJ2-5; TRBD1 matches 8 bases. This clonotype was sampled from an adult who received the AZD1222 COVID-19 vaccine. The CDR3 sequence is CASSAGFIGTGAKETQYF. CDR3 coding DNA: TGCGCCAGCAGCGCGGGATTTATCGGGACAGGAGCCAAAGAGACCCAGTACTTC.